The clone carrying this T cell receptor beta chain was seen at least ten times. Its antigen remains unidentified. These data belong to a study of T-cell memory formation after mild COVID-19. The study, taken as a whole, reports: CM and EM subsets held most contracting CD4+ clones; EMRA held CD8+ ones.

This CDR3 has 14 residues. The ends were cut back, 1 base at V and 4 bases at J, with 8 bases in the middle. Germline CDR1 SEHNR, CDR2 FQNEAQ (reference sequence). It was 5'RACE with constant-segment primers that produced the TCR alpha and TCR beta cDNA libraries, which carried sample barcodes and UMIs. Each CDR3 protein gets one entry after TCRdb re-called the 5' RACE reads with MiXCR. The table has about 470,000 distinct CDR3 sequences, about 20% seen once. Sequenced sample: PBMCs or a T cell subset sorted from them (not recorded which). The V call is TRBV7-9, the J call TRBJ1-5; D not certain. The sequence came from an adult woman who had mild COVID-19 (a few samples of this study predate the infection). Cell type and time point are not known. CDR3 nucleotide sequence: TGTGCCAGCAGCTTAGGCGACGGAAATCAGCCCCAGCATTTT. Encoded protein: CASSLGDGNQPQHF.